Following are 30 T cell receptor beta chains from one sample sequenced in a study of spatial heterogeneity in lung cancer. Stated time point: sample taken at primary tumor resection. No cells were sorted before sequencing. The whole RNA sequenced was extracted from tumor, nontumor lung or frozen PBMC. TCRdb re-derived calls from the 5' RACE reads in MiXCR, one entry per CDR3 protein. The data show approximately 11,000 distinct CDR3 sequences, approximately 4% seen once. The specimen was normal lung tissue next to the tumor, collected at surgery. The receptors derive from a male donor with early-stage non-small cell lung cancer.

Sample share makes this clonotype medium-sized. The chain uses TRBV4-3 and TRBJ2-7; D call uncertain. Per the germline V gene, CDR1 is LGHNA and CDR2 is YSLEER. The CDR3 has 13 amino acids. Trimming shortened V by 0 bases and J by 4 bases, and 7 bases separated the two germline ends. In nucleotides, the CDR3 is TGCGCCAGCAGCCAAGATATCCGGTACGAGCAGTACTTC. This encodes CASSQDIRYEQYF.

This clonotype has a count of ten or more. The rearrangement joins TRBV20-1 to TRBJ2-7; D not certain. The V gene lost 6 bases and the J gene lost 7 bases, with 19 bases spanning the gap. The germline V gene encodes CDR1 DFQATT and CDR2 SNEGSKA (reference sequence). The CDR3 runs to 13 residues. The CDR3 sequence is CSASPTGPREQYF. CDR3 in DNA: TGCAGTGCCTCCCCGACTGGGCCTAGGGAGCAGTACTTC.

By its share, this clonotype is medium-sized. The chain has TRBV18 and TRBJ1-5, with a weak D call TRBD1 (5 bases). V gave up 6 bases and J gave up 2 bases, with 8 bases separating them. Germline assignment: CDR1 KGHSH and CDR2 LQKENI. This CDR3 is 13 amino acids long. The CDR3 DNA sequence: TGTGCCAGCTCGGAGGGACGCAATCAGCCCCAGCATTTT. Protein product: CASSEGRNQPQHF.

This clonotype was counted a few times. The J gene is TRBJ2-4, the V gene TRBV10-3; 7 bases are shared with TRBD2. The CDR3 consists of 14 residues. After removal of 3 bases from V and 5 bases from J, the junction contained 4 bases not matched to a gene. The germline gives CDR1 ENHRY, CDR2 SYGVKD. CDR3: CAISDPGLENIQYF. The CDR3 DNA sequence: TGTGCCATCAGTGATCCCGGACTAGAAAACATTCAGTACTTC.

This clonotype was seen many times. The gene calls are TRBV9 and TRBJ2-1, with 9 bases matching TRBD2. After removal of 3 bases from V and 8 bases from J, the junction contained 12 bases not matched to a gene. This CDR3 spans 16 amino acids. Germline V gene sequence: CDR1 SGDLS, CDR2 YYNGEE. CDR3 sequence reads: CASSGPLAGGGDEQFF. The CDR3 nucleotides read TGTGCCAGCAGCGGACCACTAGCGGGTGGTGGGGATGAGCAGTTCTTC.

The rearrangement joins TRBV25-1 to TRBJ1-1; D gene ambiguous. Germline V gene sequence: CDR1 MGHDK, CDR2 SYGVNS. The V and J ends lost 7 bases and 4 bases respectively, with 10 bases between them. The CDR3 spans 12 residues. The CDR3 region has the DNA TGTGCCAGCATTGGAGGGAGCACTGAAGCTTTCTTT. Translated, it gives CASIGGSTEAFF.

This clonotype is medium-sized in the sample. The chain carries TRBV6-5 and TRBJ1-6; perhaps TRBD1 as D (5 bases). The V end lost 8 bases, the J end lost 6 bases, and 17 bases lay between the germline ends. The CDR3 is 15 amino acids. The V gene's germline CDR1 is MNHEY and CDR2 SVGAGI. As DNA, the CDR3 is TGTGCCAGCTATCCAACTTCGGGGGGTAATTCACCCCTCCACTTT. Protein product: CASYPTSGGNSPLHF.

This clonotype was seen repeatedly, ten times or more. This chain links TRBV12-3 or TRBV12-4 with TRBJ2-6, with D possibly being TRBD1 (7 bases). Trimming took off 6 bases at V and 17 bases at J, with 17 bases between the two ends. CDR3 size: 12 residues. The CDR3 nucleotides read TGTGCCAGCAGCCCAGGGGGGCGTGTGATGACTTTC. This translates into CASSPGGRVMTF.

This clonotype is judged medium-sized. This chain joins TRBV11-3 and TRBJ2-3; 8 positions agree with TRBD2. CDR3 length equals 18 residues. Per the germline V gene, CDR1 is SGHNT and CDR2 is YENEEA. V lost 0 bases, J lost 1 base, and 9 bases stayed unmatched. The CDR3 spells CASSLDGEEAGGTDTQYF. For the CDR3, the DNA is TGTGCCAGCAGCTTAGATGGGGAGGAAGCGGGGGGCACAGATACGCAGTATTTT.

This clonotype is labeled medium-sized. J is TRBJ1-2 and V is TRBV6-1, with D possibly matching TRBD1 (5 bases). Germline CDR1 reads MNHNS; CDR2 reads SASEGT. Deletions cut 1 base from V and 7 bases from J, with 19 bases between. The CDR3 is 16 residues long. The CDR3 nucleotides are TGTGCCAGCAGTGAAGTCGCAGGGAGCGTGTCTGGTGGCTACACCTTC. It specifies CASSEVAGSVSGGYTF.

This clonotype was seen at least ten times. The chain is built from TRBV6-1 and TRBJ2-3; a possible D gene is TRBD1 (6 bases). V shed 4 bases and J shed 6 bases, with 17 bases lying between them. The CDR3 contains 15 residues. Germline V gives CDR1 MNHNS, CDR2 SASEGT. The CDR3 loop is CASSGRLGARDTQYF. CDR3 in DNA: TGTGCCAGCAGTGGTCGGCTGGGGGCGAGGGATACGCAGTATTTT.

By its share, this clonotype is medium-sized. The CDR3 coding sequence is TGTGCCAGCAGTTACCAAGAGACCCAGTACTTC. The encoded protein is CASSYQETQYF. The chain recombines TRBV27 with TRBJ2-5; D ambiguous. CDR1 is MNHEY and CDR2 is SMNVEV in the germline V gene (reference sequence). V lost 4 bases to trimming and J lost 0 bases, with 0 bases between them. The CDR3 contains 11 residues.

This clonotype was seen at least ten times. The genes are TRBV20-1 and TRBJ2-3, with 8 bases aligning to TRBD2. J lost 1 base, V lost 2 bases, and 5 bases had no gene match. The CDR3 covers 15 residues. CDR1 DFQATT and CDR2 SNEGSKA come from the germline V gene (reference sequence). The CDR3 sequence: CSARTGGFGTDTQYF. The CDR3 nucleotides are TGCAGTGCTAGAACGGGGGGGTTCGGCACAGATACGCAGTATTTT.

The table lists this clonotype with a few counts. This rearrangement joins TRBV7-2 to TRBJ2-3; D uncertain. CDR3 length: 16 residues. The germline CDR1 and CDR2 sequences are SGHTA and FQGNSA. With 5 bases removed from V and 0 bases from J, the gap between germline ends came to 15 bases. In nucleotides, the CDR3 is TGTGCCAGCAGCCTAGGGCCAGAACCTAGCACAGATACGCAGTATTTT. This sequence encodes CASSLGPEPSTDTQYF.

This clonotype was seen at least ten times. This chain joins TRBV6-5 and TRBJ1-3, with 7 bases identical to TRBD1. V dropped 5 bases and J dropped 0; count of bases not matched to a gene: 10. Germline-derived CDR1 and CDR2 are MNHEY and SVGAGI. The CDR3 totals 17 residues. The CDR3 sequence is CASSRTGQAVSGNTIYF. CDR3 DNA: TGTGCCAGCAGTCGCACCGGACAGGCAGTCTCTGGAAACACCATATATTTT.

This clonotype was counted at least ten times. V usage is TRBV29-1 and J usage is TRBJ1-1; D gene unclear. V was shortened by 2 bases and J by 3 bases, with 7 bases between the two germline ends. This CDR3 region has 12 residues. Germline V gives CDR1 SQVTM, CDR2 ANQGSEA. For the CDR3, the DNA is TGCAGCGTTGAACGCGGGTACACTGAAGCTTTCTTT. Translation: CSVERGYTEAFF.

There are many counts of this clonotype. The rearrangement links TRBV6-5 to TRBJ2-7; TRBD1 aligns across 7 bases. V was clipped by 4 bases and J by 2 bases; unmatched bases: 8. Germline lookup yields CDR1 MNHEY and CDR2 SVGAGI. The CDR3 has 15 amino acids. The CDR3 sequence is CASSLGQVPTYEQYF. The CDR3 coding sequence is TGTGCCAGCAGTTTAGGACAGGTGCCTACCTACGAGCAGTACTTC.

In its sample, this clonotype ranks as medium-sized (0.01 to 0.1%). V is TRBV3-1 and J is TRBJ1-1, with D tentatively TRBD1 (5 bases). Trimming removed 4 bases at V and 7 bases at J, with 13 bases between. The germline gives CDR1 LGHDT, CDR2 YNNKEL (reference sequence). The CDR3 is 13 residues long. The CDR3 nucleotides are TGTGCCAGCAGCCCCCGGGGGAGAGGTGAAGCTTTCTTT. Its protein is CASSPRGRGEAFF.

This clonotype is labeled as medium-sized. This chain connects TRBV29-1 to TRBJ1-1; D ambiguous. CDR3 length equals 11 residues. V was pared by 3 bases and J by 5 bases, with 7 bases between. CDR1 and CDR2 (germline): SQVTM, ANQGSEA. The CDR3 reads CSVDDGTEAFF. The CDR3 region has the DNA TGCAGCGTTGATGACGGGACTGAAGCTTTCTTT.

In its sample, this clonotype is medium-sized. The chain couples TRBV20-1 to TRBJ1-1, with 12 bases fitting TRBD1. Germline V gene data show CDR1 as DFQATT and CDR2 as SNEGSKA (reference sequence). The CDR3 is made up of 15 amino acids. After removal of 6 bases from V and 4 bases from J, the junction contained 9 bases not matched to a gene. This CDR3 reads CSATGDRGLATEAFF. The CDR3 region has the DNA TGCAGTGCCACGGGGGACAGGGGGCTAGCCACTGAAGCTTTCTTT.

This clonotype was counted ten times or more. The chain employs TRBV6-5 and TRBJ2-7, with a tentative D call TRBD2 (6 bases). Trimming removed 6 bases at V and 5 bases at J, with 17 bases between. This CDR3 has 14 amino acids. Germline loops: CDR1 MNHEY, CDR2 SVGAGI. The CDR3 region has the DNA TGTGCCAGCAGAGTGGAGGGTCGTTTCCACGAGCAGTACTTC. Its protein is CASRVEGRFHEQYF.

This clonotype was seen at least ten times. The chain employs TRBV5-8 and TRBJ1-5, with 7 bases fitting TRBD1. The V gene end was trimmed by 1 base and the J gene end by 2 bases; junction bases not matched to a gene: 3. Germline loops: CDR1 SGHTS, CDR2 YDEGEE. There are 15 residues in the CDR3. This CDR3 is CASSLTGVGNQPQHF. The CDR3 DNA reads TGTGCCAGCAGCTTGACAGGGGTTGGCAATCAGCCCCAGCATTTT.

This clonotype is labeled medium-sized. The chain has TRBV10-2 and TRBJ2-3, with D perhaps TRBD1 or TRBD2 (5 bases each). The CDR3 loop spans 13 amino acids. V gave up 6 bases and J gave up 4 bases, with 11 bases separating them. Germline V lookup: CDR1 WSHSY, CDR2 SAAADI. CDR3 residues: CASRAGTSDTQYF. The CDR3 DNA reads as TGCGCCAGCAGGGCCGGGACCTCAGATACGCAGTATTTT.

This clonotype has only a few counts. The chain uses TRBV11-2 and TRBJ2-7; maybe TRBD1 (5 bases). The germline gives CDR1 SGHAT, CDR2 FQNNGV. The CDR3 has 14 amino acids. Trimming took 6 bases from V and 0 from J, leaving 12 bases between them. The CDR3 loop reads CASRSQGNSYEQYF. CDR3 sequence (DNA): TGTGCCAGCAGAAGTCAGGGAAACTCCTACGAGCAGTACTTC.

This clonotype was observed many times. The chain couples TRBV2 to TRBJ2-3; 9 bases are shared with TRBD2. The CDR3 totals 14 residues. Germline assignment: CDR1 SNHLY and CDR2 FYNNEI. J gave up 1 base and V 5 bases, and 1 base lay outside the gene matches. This CDR3 reads CASSTSGRTDTQYF. CDR3 coding DNA: TGTGCCAGCAGTACTAGCGGGCGCACAGATACGCAGTATTTT.

In its sample, this clonotype ranks as medium-sized. This chain uses TRBV29-1 with TRBJ2-3, with 9 bases fitting TRBD2. V was pared by 4 bases and J by 0 bases, with 5 bases of the junction left unmatched. CDR3 length: 15 amino acids. CDR1 SQVTM and CDR2 ANQGSEA come from the germline V gene. CDR3 nucleotide sequence: TGCAGCGTTGGGGGTAGCGGGGGAAGCACAGATACGCAGTATTTT. It encodes CSVGGSGGSTDTQYF.

This clonotype was recorded many times. The DNA of the CDR3 is TGTGCCAGCAGCTCGGGACAGAACACCGGGGAGCTGTTTTTT. Its protein is CASSSGQNTGELFF. The chain joins TRBV7-2 to TRBJ2-2; weak D call: TRBD1 (6 bases). In germline, CDR1 is SGHTA, CDR2 FQGNSA. CDR3 length: 14 residues. V gave up 4 bases and J gave up 1 base, with 7 bases separating them.

This clonotype is judged medium-sized. The chain links TRBV29-1 to TRBJ1-1; D is unresolved. The CDR3 is made up of 13 amino acids. Per the germline V gene, CDR1 is SQVTM and CDR2 is ANQGSEA. V shed 1 base and J shed 3 bases, with 9 bases lying between them. The CDR3 is CSVEGGPYTEAFF. CDR3 DNA sequence: TGCAGCGTTGAAGGGGGTCCTTACACTGAAGCTTTCTTT.

This clonotype appeared many times. The chain uses TRBV6-1 and TRBJ1-1; D remains unclear. The V end was cut by 7 bases, the J end by 4 bases, with 13 bases between. This CDR3 spans 13 amino acids. Germline CDR1 is MNHNS and CDR2 is SASEGT. The CDR3 region has the DNA TGTGCCAGCACCAGGCGGGGTGGCACTGAAGCTTTCTTT. It specifies CASTRRGGTEAFF.

This clonotype showed up many times. The chain carries TRBV9 and TRBJ2-3; D may be TRBD1 (6 bases). This CDR3 is built from 14 residues. Germline CDR1 reads SGDLS; CDR2 reads YYNGEE. The V gene lost 6 bases and the J gene lost 0 bases, with 11 bases spanning the gap. CDR3 amino acids: CASKGDISTDTQYF. The DNA of the CDR3 is TGTGCCAGCAAGGGGGACATCAGCACAGATACGCAGTATTTT.